This T cell receptor beta chain was documented in a study of blood T cell repertoires in COVID-19. Study details: Whether acute or convalescent, the COVID-19 samples came from the United States, Italy and Spain. T cells, B-cell-depleted T cells, or PBMCs supplied cDNA or gDNA.

Seattle patients were enrolled while actively infected and followed longitudinally. This CDR3 has 16 residues. CDR1 SGHDN and CDR2 FVKESK come from the germline V gene. The trim removed 4 bases at V and 0 bases at J, leaving 7 bases unmatched. In the authors' methods: By means of reference gene primer amplification, nucleated cell counts were estimated. TCRdb's table, derived via immunoSEQ multiplex PCR, lists solely in-frame clones and lacks some. The DNA gave D and trimming, while V, J and clone size come from that table. Among about 370,000 clones listed, around 89% were seen once. Sequencing was carried out using peripheral blood. The chain is built from TRBV14 and TRBJ2-3; TRBD1 aligns across 7 bases. The origin of this receptor is a woman in her twenties or thirties with COVID-19, enrolled during active disease. The CDR3 DNA reads as TGTGCCAGCAGCCCTACACAGGGGCGAAGCACAGATACGCAGTATTTT. This encodes CASSPTQGRSTDTQYF.